Shown below are 29 T cell receptor beta chains from a single sample sequenced in a study of T cell responses to AZD1222 COVID-19 vaccine. The repertoire was sequenced with immunoSEQ multiplex PCR; TCRdb's copy has only in-frame clones and lacks some. The sample contains about 140,000 clones, less than 95% of which appear only once. Material: peripheral blood, obtained 28 days after the second AZD1222 dose. These receptor sequences come from an adult who received the AZD1222 COVID-19 vaccine.

This chain links TRBV19 with TRBJ2-3; either TRBD1 or TRBD2 may fit D (6 bases each). V gave up 6 bases and J gave up 0 bases, with 13 bases separating them. CDR3 size: 15 residues. Germline V gene sequence: CDR1 LNHDA, CDR2 SQIVND (reference sequence). Written as DNA, the CDR3 is TGTGCCAGTAGCCCAGGGGACTCCAGCACAGATACGCAGTATTTT. It codes for CASSPGDSSTDTQYF.

V usage is TRBV30 and J usage is TRBJ1-3, with D possibly TRBD1 on 6 matching bases. Germline CDR1 and CDR2: GTSNPN and SVGIG (reference sequence). This CDR3 has 14 residues. V shed 3 bases and J shed 11 bases, with 20 bases lying between them. CDR3 sequence reads: CAWSISSSRGAIYF. CDR3 DNA: TGTGCCTGGAGCATCTCGTCTTCCAGGGGAGCCATATATTTT.

The rearrangement links TRBV19 to TRBJ1-2; D remains unclear. Trimming shortened V by 3 bases and J by 1 base, and 9 bases separated the two germline ends. The CDR3 contains 14 residues. Germline CDR1 reads LNHDA; CDR2 reads SQIVND (reference sequence). CDR3 DNA: TGTGCCAGTAGTATGAGGAGGGATAACTATGGCTACACCTTC. This translates into CASSMRRDNYGYTF.

This chain connects TRBV11-2 to TRBJ2-1; TRBD2 agrees at 9 bases. The CDR3 runs to 15 residues. V gave up 5 bases and J gave up 4 bases; unmatched junction bases: 6. CDR1 is SGHAT, CDR2 FQNNGV, per germline. CDR3 sequence: CASSLRLAGYNEQFF. DNA of the CDR3: TGTGCCAGCAGCCTTCGGCTAGCGGGATACAATGAGCAGTTCTTC.

The chain uses TRBV9 and TRBJ1-1, with D unclear. CDR1 SGDLS and CDR2 YYNGEE come from the germline V gene. The CDR3 runs to 15 residues. The V end was cut by 4 bases, the J end by 1 base, with 14 bases between. CDR3 bases: TGTGCCAGCAGCAAGGAAGGCAGGCCGAACACTGAAGCTTTCTTT. It specifies CASSKEGRPNTEAFF.

V usage is TRBV19 and J usage is TRBJ1-5; 7 nucleotides match TRBD1. J was trimmed by 3 bases and V by 3 bases; bases with no gene match: 5. Germline V CDR1 and CDR2: LNHDA, SQIVND (reference sequence). This CDR3 is built from 15 residues. CDR3 sequence reads: CASSIGTEFNQPQHF. The CDR3 nucleotides read TGTGCCAGTAGTATTGGGACAGAGTTCAATCAGCCCCAGCATTTT.

This sequence joins TRBV10-1 and TRBJ1-5, with a weak D call TRBD1 (6 bases). Germline CDR1 is WNHNN and CDR2 is SYGVQD (reference sequence). V was shortened by 10 bases and J by 5 bases, with 27 bases between the two germline ends. This CDR3 has 17 residues. Here the CDR3 DNA reads TGCGCCACCAGGAGCTTTGGCCGAACACAGGGATATCAGCCCCAGCATTTT. This sequence encodes CATRSFGRTQGYQPQHF.

The J gene is TRBJ1-1, the V gene TRBV7-9; D unclear. V gave up 1 base and J gave up 1 base, with 7 bases separating them. This CDR3 is built from 14 residues. Germline CDR1 reads SEHNR; CDR2 reads FQNEAQ (reference sequence). The CDR3 DNA reads as TGTGCCAGCAGCTTAGGCGTACCGAACACTGAAGCTTTCTTT. Translated: CASSLGVPNTEAFF. Together with reference TRBV7-9 and TRBJ1-1, the CDR3 gives the full variable domain: DTGVSQNPRHKITKRGQNVTFRCDPISEHNRLYWYRQTLGQGPEFLTYFQNEAQLEKSRLLSDRFSAERPKGSFSTLEIQRTEQGDSAMYLCASSLGVPNTEAFFGQGTRLTVV.

The chain joins TRBV6-6 to TRBJ2-5, with a tentative D call TRBD2 (5 bases). Trimming cost V 6 bases and J 4 bases, with 9 bases left between them. The CDR3 has 12 residues. Germline V gene lookup returns CDR1 MNHNY and CDR2 SVGAGI (reference sequence). In DNA, the CDR3 is TGTGCCAGCAGCCAACGGGGAGAGACCCAGTACTTC. It is translated as CASSQRGETQYF.

This clone came up once. The chain links TRBV6-5 to TRBJ1-5; the match to TRBD1 covers 7 bases. Unmatched junction bases numbered 4, after V lost 0 bases and J lost 5 bases. Per the germline V gene, CDR1 is MNHEY and CDR2 is SVGAGI. This CDR3 has 15 residues. Written as DNA, the CDR3 is TGTGCCAGCAGTTACTCTTTCAGGGGGGATCAGCCCCAGCATTTT. Translation: CASSYSFRGDQPQHF.

The rearrangement links TRBV24-1 to TRBJ1-5; unclear D gene. Trimming cost V 5 bases and J 4 bases, with 8 bases left between them. This CDR3 is 13 amino acids long. Germline assignment: CDR1 KGHDR and CDR2 SFDVKD. The CDR3 coding sequence is TGTGCCACCAGTGGCGATAATAATCAGCCCCAGCATTTT. It specifies CATSGDNNQPQHF.

Concerning this clone itself: The CDR3 carries no conserved terminal phenylalanine or tryptophan, so it likely arises from a read error. It is unclear where the CDR3 begins or ends on the DNA, so no DNA is shown, and the CDR3 is as TCRdb lists it. This sequence joins TRBV27 and TRBJ1-2. The germline gives CDR1 MNHEY, CDR2 SMNVEV (reference sequence). With termini counted, the CDR3 has 14 amino acids. The CDR3 protein is CASSPHTVYTPFGR.

The chain has TRBV10-3 and TRBJ1-6; TRBD1 matches 8 bases. The germline CDR1 and CDR2 sequences are ENHRY and SYGVKD. The CDR3 length is 16 residues. V shed 3 bases and J 8 bases; nucleotides not matched to a gene: 9. The CDR3 loop is CAISDLADRDHSPLHF. For the CDR3, the DNA is TGTGCCATCAGTGACTTGGCGGACAGGGACCATTCACCCCTCCACTTT.

V and J are TRBV5-4 and TRBJ1-2; D not resolved. Trimming took 2 bases from V and 6 from J, leaving 14 bases between them. CDR3 length equals 14 residues. CDR1 and CDR2 from the germline V gene are SGHNT and YYREEE (reference sequence). The CDR3 DNA is TGTGCCAGCAGCTTCCCCGACGGCTCACATGGCTACACCTTC. It specifies CASSFPDGSHGYTF. Based on the CDR3 plus reference TRBV5-4 and TRBJ1-2, the full variable domain is ETGVTQSPTHLIKTRGQQVTLRCSSQSGHNTVSWYQQALGQGPQFIFQYYREEENGRGNFPPRFSGLQFPNYSSELNVNALELDDSALYLCASSFPDGSHGYTFGSGTRLTVV.

The rearrangement joins TRBV7-9 to TRBJ1-1; 7 bases fit TRBD1. J lost 8 bases, V lost 5 bases, and 5 bases had no gene match. This CDR3 spans 12 amino acids. The germline V gene encodes CDR1 SEHNR and CDR2 FQNEAQ (reference sequence). For the CDR3, the DNA is TGTGCCAGCAGCCTGGGGACAGTAGAAGCTTTCTTT. This translates into CASSLGTVEAFF. The complete variable domain, with remaining parts taken from reference TRBV7-9 and TRBJ1-1, reads DTGVSQNPRHKITKRGQNVTFRCDPISEHNRLYWYRQTLGQGPEFLTYFQNEAQLEKSRLLSDRFSAERPKGSFSTLEIQRTEQGDSAMYLCASSLGTVEAFFGQGTRLTVV.

The chain recombines TRBV10-3 with TRBJ2-7; TRBD1 matches 9 bases. Germline loops: CDR1 ENHRY, CDR2 SYGVKD. The length of the CDR3 is 15 residues. J was trimmed by 5 bases and V by 2 bases; bases with no gene match: 7. The CDR3 nucleotides are TGTGCCATCAGTGAGCTACAGGGGGCTGGGAACGAGCAGTACTTC. Protein: CAISELQGAGNEQYF.

The chain recombines TRBV29-1 with TRBJ1-2; D possibly corresponds to TRBD1 (6 bases). Germline CDR1 is SQVTM and CDR2 is ANQGSEA. The CDR3 extends over 14 amino acids. V dropped 3 bases and J dropped 8 bases, with 19 bases sitting between them. As DNA, the CDR3 is TGCAGCGTTGACTCCCTATCGGGGGCTGGAGGCTACACCTTC. This translates into CSVDSLSGAGGYTF. The whole variable domain, filled in from reference TRBV29-1 and TRBJ1-2, reads SAVISQKPSRDICQRGTSLTIQCQVDSQVTMMFWYRQQPGQSLTLIATANQGSEATYESGFVIDKFPISRPNLTFSTLTVSNMSPEDSSIYLCSVDSLSGAGGYTFGSGTRLTVV.

This clone was observed a single time. V and J are TRBV28 and TRBJ1-5, with D hard to call. This CDR3 spans 15 amino acids. Germline CDR1 is MDHEN and CDR2 is SYDVKM. V was pared by 10 bases and J by 2 bases, with 18 bases between. CDR3 DNA: TGTGCCACCGCTGTAAGTACCCCGGGCAATCAGCCCCAGCATTTT. It is translated as CATAVSTPGNQPQHF.

This chain joins TRBV2 and TRBJ1-5, with D possibly being TRBD1 (5 bases). V shed 6 bases and J shed 7 bases, with 22 bases lying between them. This CDR3 region has 16 residues. Germline V gives CDR1 SNHLY, CDR2 FYNNEI. CDR3 region: CASRGPRGSSGQPQHF. The DNA for the CDR3 is TGTGCCAGCAGGGGACCCCGAGGGAGTTCGGGACAGCCCCAGCATTTT.

Comments on this clone: Other DNA sequences of this sample code for an identical CDR3. The CDR3 DNA sequence: TGTGCCAGCAGTCTAGCGGGGGAGACCCAGTACTTC. Protein product: CASSLAGETQYF. The chain uses TRBV7-2 and TRBJ2-5, with 9 bases lining up with TRBD2. Germline V CDR1 and CDR2: SGHTA, FQGNSA. The CDR3 extends over 12 amino acids. J was trimmed by 5 bases and V by 6 bases; bases with no gene match: 1.

This chain joins TRBV6-2 or TRBV6-3 and TRBJ2-4; D gene unclear. Germline V CDR1 and CDR2: MNHEY, SVGEGT. CDR3 length equals 15 residues. The V gene lost 4 bases and the J gene lost 2 bases, with 12 bases spanning the gap. The DNA for the CDR3 is TGTGCCAGCAGTTTCCTAGACAAGACCAAAAACATTCAGTACTTC. As protein: CASSFLDKTKNIQYF.

This clone was detected only a few times. V and J are TRBV6-1 and TRBJ2-7; TRBD1 matches at 11 bases. There are 15 residues in the CDR3. Germline CDR1 reads MNHNS; CDR2 reads SASEGT. V lost 1 base and J lost 3; bases outside the gene matches: 2. CDR3 DNA: TGTGCCAGCAGTGAAGAGGGGACAGGGGGCTACGAGCAGTACTTC. It encodes CASSEEGTGGYEQYF.

This clone occurred once. This chain links TRBV28 with TRBJ2-3; D tentatively reads TRBD1 or TRBD2 (5 bases each). The CDR3 is made up of 14 amino acids. CDR1 and CDR2 from the germline V gene are MDHEN and SYDVKM. V lost 5 bases and J lost 14, with 23 bases in between. CDR3 in DNA: TGTGCCAGCAGTACCGGGACGGATACATTTCGTTGGTATTTT. Residues: CASSTGTDTFRWYF.

V is TRBV7-3 and J is TRBJ2-2; D gene ambiguous. V lost 5 bases and J 1 base, leaving 5 bases between the germline ends. This CDR3 is built from 13 residues. Germline CDR1 is SGHTA and CDR2 is FQGTGA. The CDR3 is CASSPRNTGELFF. CDR3 coding DNA: TGTGCCAGCAGCCCCCGGAACACCGGGGAGCTGTTTTTT.

This clone was seen once. This chain connects TRBV29-1 to TRBJ2-5; D is ambiguous. Trimming stripped 1 base from V and 5 bases from J, with 11 bases between. Germline CDR1 SQVTM, CDR2 ANQGSEA. CDR3 length equals 13 residues. CDR3 amino acids: CSVEGQVGETQYF. DNA of the CDR3: TGCAGCGTTGAAGGGCAGGTTGGGGAGACCCAGTACTTC.

The CDR3 here is CASSQEFLAGEETQYF. CDR3 nucleotides: TGTGCCAGCAGCCAAGAATTCCTAGCGGGGGAAGAGACCCAGTACTTC. The chain combines TRBV3-1 (or the pseudogene TRBV3-2) with TRBJ2-5; 10 bases match TRBD2. The CDR3 is made up of 16 amino acids. V gave up 0 bases and J gave up 3 bases; unmatched junction bases: 4. Germline values: CDR1 LGHDT, CDR2 YNNKEL (reference sequence).

CDR3 coding DNA: TGCGCCAGCAGCCTCGAGGAGCGGGGGGGCTACGAGCAGTACTTC. Amino acid sequence: CASSLEERGGYEQYF. The chain carries TRBV5-1 and TRBJ2-7, with 10 bases identical to TRBD2. Losses at the gene ends were 4 bases for V and 3 bases for J; bases not matched to a gene: 7. This CDR3 is built from 15 residues. Germline lookup yields CDR1 SGHRS and CDR2 YFSETQ. The variable domain in full, completed from reference TRBV5-1 and TRBJ2-7, reads KAGVTQTPRYLIKTRGQQVTLSCSPISGHRSVSWYQQTPGQGLQFLFEYFSETQRNKGNFPGRFSGRQFSNSRSEMNVSTLELGDSALYLCASSLEERGGYEQYFGPGTRLTVT.

V is TRBV6-6 and J is TRBJ1-2; no clear D gene. Germline V gene lookup returns CDR1 MNHNY and CDR2 SVGAGI (reference sequence). The CDR3 is made up of 13 amino acids. Trimming took 2 bases from V and 8 from J, leaving 12 bases between them. The DNA for the CDR3 is TGTGCCAGCAGTTACGAGGGCAGGAACGGCTACACCTTC. It encodes CASSYEGRNGYTF.

The chain is built from TRBV9 and TRBJ1-2; perhaps TRBD1 as D (6 bases). Germline loops: CDR1 SGDLS, CDR2 YYNGEE. The ends were cut back, 4 bases at V and 4 bases at J, with 14 bases in the middle. The CDR3 contains 14 residues. The CDR3 bases are TGTGCCAGCAGCCCCTCCACAGGGCTCTATGGCTACACCTTC. It translates to CASSPSTGLYGYTF.